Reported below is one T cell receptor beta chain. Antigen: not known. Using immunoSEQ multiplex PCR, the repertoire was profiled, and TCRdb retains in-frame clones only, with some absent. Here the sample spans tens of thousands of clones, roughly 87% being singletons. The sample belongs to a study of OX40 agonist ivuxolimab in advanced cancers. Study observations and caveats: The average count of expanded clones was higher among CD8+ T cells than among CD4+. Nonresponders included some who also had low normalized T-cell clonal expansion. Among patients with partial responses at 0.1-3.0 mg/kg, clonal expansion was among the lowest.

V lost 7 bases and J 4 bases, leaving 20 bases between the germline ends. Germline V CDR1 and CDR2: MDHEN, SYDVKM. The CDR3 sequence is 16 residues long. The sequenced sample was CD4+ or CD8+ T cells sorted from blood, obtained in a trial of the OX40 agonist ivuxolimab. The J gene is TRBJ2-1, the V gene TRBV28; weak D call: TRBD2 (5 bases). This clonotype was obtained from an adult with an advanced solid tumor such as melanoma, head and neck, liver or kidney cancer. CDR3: CASTPPGGRGYNEQFF. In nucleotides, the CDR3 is TGTGCCAGCACCCCACCGGGTGGGCGCGGGTACAATGAGCAGTTCTTC. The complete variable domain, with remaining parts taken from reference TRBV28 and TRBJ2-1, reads DVKVTQSSRYLVKRTGEKVFLECVQDMDHENMFWYRQDPGLGLRLIYFSYDVKMKEKGDIPEGYSVSREKKERFSLILESASTNQTSMYLCASTPPGGRGYNEQFFGPGTRLTVL.